The TCR beta chain described here comes from a study of CD8+ T cells in alopecia areata. The CDR3 has 14 residues. The V gene lost 2 bases and the J gene lost 1 base, with 7 bases spanning the gap. Germline V gene data show CDR1 as SGHVS and CDR2 as FNYEAQ. cDNA serving as the sequencing template came from extracted, reverse transcribed RNA. TCRdb's copy holds only in-frame clones and misses some; the assay was immunoSEQ multiplex PCR. Here the sample spans tens of thousands of clones, roughly 57% being singletons. The sequenced sample was CD8+ T cells sorted from blood, obtained at week 0. This TCR was recovered from a human donor with alopecia areata. This chain uses TRBV7-6 with TRBJ2-3; D is undetermined. The CDR3 spells CASSLSGRTDTQYF. The CDR3 bases are TGTGCCAGCAGCTTATCAGGCCGCACAGATACGCAGTATTTT.